The rows below give T cell receptor beta chains drawn from one sample of a study of T cells after yellow fever vaccination. TCRdb reanalysed the 5' RACE reads using MiXCR and keeps one entry per CDR3 protein. This table has under 100,000 distinct CDR3 sequences, 5.8% appearing once. Material: CD8+ T cells sorted from PBMCs, obtained 10 days after the yellow fever booster vaccination. The origin of the receptors is a man aged 18 to 35 who received the YFV17D yellow fever vaccine. Both conserved end residues are part of each CDR3. D genes are given only for firm matches. The listing skips clone size in some rows; elsewhere it reads once, few, many or a size class.

d_call: TRBD1
v_call: TRBV30
clone_size: .
j_call: TRBJ1-1
cdr3_nt: TGTGCCTGGACTTGGGAAACAGGGGCCACTGAAGCTTTCTTT
cdr3_aa: CAWTWETGATEAFF

d_call: TRBD1
v_call: TRBV6-1
clone_size: few
j_call: TRBJ2-1
cdr3_nt: TGTGCCAGTTCCGGGACAGGGAGGGTTTATGAGCAGTTCTTC
cdr3_aa: CASSGTGRVYEQFF

d_call: .
v_call: TRBV19
clone_size: few
j_call: TRBJ2-2
cdr3_nt: TGTGCCAGTACAAGGGGCTATGGGGCCGGGGAGCTGTTTTTT
cdr3_aa: CASTRGYGAGELFF

d_call: TRBD2
v_call: TRBV7-7
clone_size: .
j_call: TRBJ2-3
cdr3_nt: TGTGCTAGCAGCCCCGGGTTAGCGGGGGGGCCAGATACGCAGTATTTT
cdr3_aa: CASSPGLAGGPDTQYF

d_call: .
v_call: TRBV5-4
clone_size: .
j_call: TRBJ1-3
cdr3_nt: TGTGCCACCGCTGCGGGAAACACCATATATTTT
cdr3_aa: CATAAGNTIYF

d_call: .
v_call: TRBV27
clone_size: .
j_call: TRBJ2-5
cdr3_nt: TGTGCCAGCAGCCCGTGGCCAGGGGAGACCCAGTACTTC
cdr3_aa: CASSPWPGETQYF

d_call: .
v_call: TRBV6-1
clone_size: few
j_call: TRBJ2-3
cdr3_nt: TGTGCCAGCAGTACGCGGCCAGGGGTCTCAGATACGCAGTATTTT
cdr3_aa: CASSTRPGVSDTQYF

d_call: .
v_call: TRBV6-2/TRBV6-3
clone_size: few
j_call: TRBJ1-2
cdr3_nt: TGTGCCAGCAGTCCCGTGGGGGGGACCAACTATGGCTACACCTTC
cdr3_aa: CASSPVGGTNYGYTF

d_call: TRBD2
v_call: TRBV7-9
clone_size: few
j_call: TRBJ2-3
cdr3_nt: TGTGCCAGCAGCTTAGTGGGACTAGCCAGCACAGATACGCAGTATTTT
cdr3_aa: CASSLVGLASTDTQYF

d_call: .
v_call: TRBV7-8
clone_size: many
j_call: TRBJ2-2
cdr3_nt: TGTGCCAGCAGCTTACCGGGGACCGGGGAGCTGTTTTTT
cdr3_aa: CASSLPGTGELFF

d_call: .
v_call: TRBV10-3
clone_size: .
j_call: TRBJ1-1
cdr3_nt: TGTGCCATCAGCCTGCTCGGATGGACTGAAGCTTTCTTT
cdr3_aa: CAISLLGWTEAFF

d_call: TRBD2
v_call: TRBV6-1
clone_size: once
j_call: TRBJ2-5
cdr3_nt: TGTGCCAGCAGGGTTCAACTAGCGTTATTAGAGACCCAGTACTTC
cdr3_aa: CASRVQLALLETQYF

d_call: .
v_call: TRBV12-3/TRBV12-4
clone_size: many
j_call: TRBJ2-2
cdr3_nt: TGTGCCAGCAGTTTGGGGGAGGAGCTGTTTTTT
cdr3_aa: CASSLGEELFF

d_call: TRBD1
v_call: TRBV2
clone_size: .
j_call: TRBJ2-7
cdr3_nt: TGTGCCAGCAGTGAGTACAGGGGGATATCCTACGAGCAGTACTTC
cdr3_aa: CASSEYRGISYEQYF

d_call: TRBD1
v_call: TRBV6-6
clone_size: .
j_call: TRBJ2-2
cdr3_nt: TGTGCCAGCAGTTACTCGACCCTCGGGACAGGGCACACCGGGGAGCTGTTTTTT
cdr3_aa: CASSYSTLGTGHTGELFF

d_call: .
v_call: TRBV4-1
clone_size: few
j_call: TRBJ2-5
cdr3_nt: TGCGCCAGCAGCCAACTCAGGGTCGGGCAGACCCAGTACTTC
cdr3_aa: CASSQLRVGQTQYF

d_call: .
v_call: TRBV15
clone_size: .
j_call: TRBJ2-3
cdr3_nt: TGTGCCACCAGCGGGTTCCTTGGGTCAGATACGCAGTATTTT
cdr3_aa: CATSGFLGSDTQYF

d_call: .
v_call: TRBV6-2/TRBV6-3
clone_size: many
j_call: TRBJ1-1
cdr3_nt: TGTGCCAGCAGTTACTACATCCCTTTTGGCGGTAACACTGAAGCTTTCTTT
cdr3_aa: CASSYYIPFGGNTEAFF

d_call: .
v_call: TRBV6-2/TRBV6-3
clone_size: many
j_call: TRBJ2-3
cdr3_nt: TGTGCCAGCAGTTACCCCCGGGATACCGGAGATACGCAGTATTTT
cdr3_aa: CASSYPRDTGDTQYF

d_call: .
v_call: TRBV20-1
clone_size: few
j_call: TRBJ2-1
cdr3_nt: TGCAGTGCCCAAAGGACAGTAGGTTTTAGTGCGCAGTTCTTC
cdr3_aa: CSAQRTVGFSAQFF

d_call: TRBD1
v_call: TRBV7-8
clone_size: few
j_call: TRBJ2-2
cdr3_nt: TGTGCCAGCAGCTTAGCGACAGGGACCGGGGAGCTGTTTTTT
cdr3_aa: CASSLATGTGELFF

d_call: .
v_call: TRBV6-2/TRBV6-3
clone_size: .
j_call: TRBJ2-7
cdr3_nt: TGTGCCAGCAGTTCCACCTCCTACGAGCAGTACTTC
cdr3_aa: CASSSTSYEQYF

d_call: .
v_call: TRBV20-1
clone_size: .
j_call: TRBJ2-2
cdr3_nt: TGCAGTGCTAGAGCCGGTCGGGGGGCCGCCGGGGAGCTGTTTTTT
cdr3_aa: CSARAGRGAAGELFF

d_call: TRBD1
v_call: TRBV5-1
clone_size: few
j_call: TRBJ2-1
cdr3_nt: TGCGCCAGCAGCTTTCAACCGGGACAGGGGAATGAGCAGTTCTTC
cdr3_aa: CASSFQPGQGNEQFF

d_call: TRBD2
v_call: TRBV4-1
clone_size: .
j_call: TRBJ2-3
cdr3_nt: TGCGCCAGCAGCAACCGATTAGCGGGGGGACCCACAGATACGCAGTATTTT
cdr3_aa: CASSNRLAGGPTDTQYF

d_call: .
v_call: TRBV19
clone_size: few
j_call: TRBJ1-1
cdr3_nt: TGTGCCAGTAGTCAACCAGTCTCGAACACTGAAGCTTTCTTT
cdr3_aa: CASSQPVSNTEAFF

d_call: .
v_call: TRBV19
clone_size: few
j_call: TRBJ2-2
cdr3_nt: TGTGCCAGTAGTCCACAGGGCCCCACCGGGGAGCTGTTTTTT
cdr3_aa: CASSPQGPTGELFF

d_call: TRBD1
v_call: TRBV12-3/TRBV12-4
clone_size: few
j_call: TRBJ1-6
cdr3_nt: TGTGCCAGCAGTAAGACAGGGGGCGGCTCACCCCTCCACTTT
cdr3_aa: CASSKTGGGSPLHF

d_call: .
v_call: TRBV7-9
clone_size: .
j_call: TRBJ2-2
cdr3_nt: TGTGCCAGCAGCACAACCCTGACTACCGGGGAGCTGTTTTTT
cdr3_aa: CASSTTLTTGELFF

d_call: .
v_call: TRBV12-5
clone_size: few
j_call: TRBJ1-1
cdr3_nt: TGTGCTAGTGGTTTGGTACTATCCGTGCAGGGCGGGCGGATAAAGCCGAACGCTGAAGCTTTCTTT
cdr3_aa: CASGLVLSVQGGRIKPNAEAFF

d_call: .
v_call: TRBV9
clone_size: few
j_call: TRBJ1-1
cdr3_nt: TGTGCCAGCAACCCCATGGGAGGGATTATGATAAACACTGAAGCTTTCTTT
cdr3_aa: CASNPMGGIMINTEAFF

d_call: .
v_call: TRBV28
clone_size: few
j_call: TRBJ2-3
cdr3_nt: TGTGCCAGCAGCACTCGACAGGTAGAAATATTCACAGATACGCAGTATTTT
cdr3_aa: CASSTRQVEIFTDTQYF

d_call: .
v_call: TRBV4-1
clone_size: .
j_call: TRBJ1-6
cdr3_nt: TGCGCCAGCAGCCAGGGGGGCTCACCCCTCCACTTT
cdr3_aa: CASSQGGSPLHF

d_call: .
v_call: TRBV6-1
clone_size: .
j_call: TRBJ1-1
cdr3_nt: TGTGCCAGCGGGGAGGGGGGCACTGAAGCTTTCTTT
cdr3_aa: CASGEGGTEAFF

d_call: .
v_call: TRBV19
clone_size: .
j_call: TRBJ2-1
cdr3_nt: TGTGCCAGTAGTGTAGGGGGGGCCCCCAATGAGCAGTTCTTC
cdr3_aa: CASSVGGAPNEQFF

d_call: TRBD2
v_call: TRBV12-3/TRBV12-4
clone_size: few
j_call: TRBJ2-1
cdr3_nt: TGTGCCAGCAGCCCCGGGACTAGCGGGGGTCTGTCCTACAATGAGCAGTTCTTC
cdr3_aa: CASSPGTSGGLSYNEQFF

d_call: .
v_call: TRBV27
clone_size: few
j_call: TRBJ2-5
cdr3_nt: TGTGCCAGCAGTGCAGGTTTGCGCAGGGAGAAAGAGACCCAGTACTTC
cdr3_aa: CASSAGLRREKETQYF

d_call: .
v_call: TRBV4-1
clone_size: few
j_call: TRBJ2-4
cdr3_nt: TGCGCCAGCAGCCCAACCTTAGCCCTAGCCAAAAACATTCAGTACTTC
cdr3_aa: CASSPTLALAKNIQYF

d_call: .
v_call: TRBV29-1
clone_size: .
j_call: TRBJ1-2
cdr3_nt: TGCAGCGTTGTTGACTACTATGGCTACACCTTC
cdr3_aa: CSVVDYYGYTF

d_call: TRBD1
v_call: TRBV6-5
clone_size: .
j_call: TRBJ2-1
cdr3_nt: TGTGCCACCGGGACAGGGGGCTTTGGTGAGCAGTTCTTC
cdr3_aa: CATGTGGFGEQFF